A single sample is the source of the 18 T cell receptor beta chains below, sequenced in a study of CXCR3-negative and CXCR3-positive naive CD8 T cells (dated by TCRdb to between 2017 and 2020). The sample was run on a NextSeq 550. The Human TCR Profiling Kit (MiLaboratory) was used to prepare UMI-labeled 5' RACE TRB cDNA libraries. Reads reprocessed by TCRdb are summarized as one entry per CDR3 protein sequence, and DNA is absent. This sample's table contains 100,000 to 150,000 distinct CDR3 sequences. The ten top clones hold 0.29% of the sample. Sequencing was performed on naive CXCR3- CD8+ T cells from blood. The cell subset or site label of this sample denotes: CD45RO-CCR7+CD27+CD95- naive CD8+ T cells lacking CXCR3 (TNR3-). The receptors were gathered from a human donor in good health. Some clones in this sample may be carry-over from other donors' samples.

The gene calls are TRBV29-1 and TRBJ2-7; TCRdb reports TRBD1, a call that lacks DNA to check it against. The CDR3 is 12 amino acids. Germline CDR1 SQVTM, CDR2 ANQGSEA. The CDR3 sequence: CSVVRDSYEQYF.

This chain uses TRBV7-2 with TRBJ2-7; TCRdb lists TRBD1, though no DNA is available to test this call. The CDR3 length is 16 residues. Germline CDR1 SGHTA, CDR2 FQGNSA. CDR3 region: CASSPFSGQAAYEQYF.

V gene TRBV6-4 combines with J gene TRBJ2-1; the TCRdb call, TRBD2, lacks DNA for checking. The CDR3 consists of 13 residues. CDR1 and CDR2 from the germline V gene are MRHNA and SNTAGT. CDR3 amino acids: CASSDAGEGEQFF.

The chain combines TRBV10-3 with TRBJ2-7. Germline V CDR1 and CDR2: ENHRY, SYGVKD. CDR3 length: 14 residues. CDR3 in amino acids: CAISEFGDSYEQYF.

The genes are TRBV6-5 and TRBJ2-1; TCRdb's D gene call, TRBD1, goes unchecked for lack of DNA. The germline V gene has CDR1 MNHEY and CDR2 SVGAGI. The CDR3 contains 14 residues. CDR3 protein: CASSQGTAYNEQFF.

The chain links TRBV29-1 to TRBJ1-2. Germline V gene data show CDR1 as SQVTM and CDR2 as ANQGSEA. The CDR3 runs 12 residues. The CDR3 loop reads CSVFQDPYGYTF.

The chain is built from TRBV28 and TRBJ2-7. The CDR3 totals 13 residues. CDR1 and CDR2 from the germline V gene are MDHEN and SYDVKM. This chain's CDR3 is CASSSGTHYEPYF.

The chain carries TRBV29-1 and TRBJ2-1; TCRdb proposes TRBD1, but this gene call is untestable without DNA. The CDR3 runs to 14 residues. Germline loops: CDR1 SQVTM, CDR2 ANQGSEA. The CDR3 sequence: CSVPIGGALNEQFF.

The chain uses TRBV29-1 and TRBJ2-7. CDR3 length: 12 amino acids. Germline lookup yields CDR1 SQVTM and CDR2 ANQGSEA. CDR3 amino acids: CSVEKIGDEQYF.

This chain uses TRBV27 with TRBJ2-1. The CDR3 has 12 residues. The germline gives CDR1 MNHEY, CDR2 SMNVEV (reference sequence). CDR3 residues: CASGTPDNEQFF.

This chain links TRBV4-3 with TRBJ2-7. This CDR3 is 16 amino acids long. Per the germline V gene, CDR1 is LGHNA and CDR2 is YSLEER. CDR3 in amino acids: CASSQDFWQKEYEQYF.

The chain links TRBV28 to TRBJ2-3. The CDR3 has 15 amino acids. CDR1 and CDR2 from the germline V gene are MDHEN and SYDVKM. The CDR3 loop is CASLFRGFSTDTQYF.

This rearrangement joins TRBV10-3 to TRBJ2-1; TCRdb selects TRBD2, and the lack of DNA leaves this call unchecked. CDR1 is ENHRY and CDR2 is SYGVKD in the germline V gene. The CDR3 is 17 amino acids. CDR3 protein: CAISEFRTSGIHNEQFF.

The chain couples TRBV4-2 to TRBJ1-2; there is no DNA to check the TCRdb D call of TRBD1. CDR1 is LGHNA and CDR2 is YNFKEQ in the germline V gene. The CDR3 covers 15 residues. CDR3 protein: CASCPPTDRGDVYTF.

The chain couples TRBV29-1 to TRBJ2-1; with no DNA, the TCRdb D assignment of TRBD2 cannot be verified. The CDR3 contains 15 residues. Germline V lookup: CDR1 SQVTM, CDR2 ANQGSEA. The CDR3 reads CSVELAGGPNNEQFF.

The rearrangement links TRBV4-1 to TRBJ2-2; TCRdb reports TRBD1, a call that lacks DNA to check it against. The CDR3 runs to 15 residues. From germline, CDR1 is MGHRA and CDR2 YSYEKL. CDR3 residues: CASSQGQGGTGELFF.

The chain has TRBV20-1 and TRBJ2-1; TCRdb's D call of TRBD1 is untestable without DNA. CDR3 length equals 13 residues. Germline assignment: CDR1 DFQATT and CDR2 SNEGSKA (reference sequence). This CDR3 is CSAGRPDPREQFF.

The CDR3 sequence is CSARPRGQGYEQYF. The chain carries TRBV20-1 and TRBJ2-7; TCRdb selects TRBD1, and the lack of DNA leaves this call unchecked. Germline values: CDR1 DFQATT, CDR2 SNEGSKA (reference sequence). CDR3 size: 14 residues.